This TCR beta chain was recorded in a study of T-cell reconstitution after alpha-beta-depleted transplantation in children. This sample's TCRbeta library carried unique molecular identifier barcodes. One entry per CDR3 protein, called by TCRdb with MiXCR from the PCR reads. Of about 490,000 distinct CDR3 sequences in the sample, over 9.5% are singletons; the top ten hold 2% to 2.5%. As concerns this clonotype: A clone one base away is much larger, so this may be a read error.

Germline values: CDR1 LGHNA, CDR2 YSLEER. The CDR3 loop spans 15 amino acids. This sequence originates from a child under 10 years old with inherited bone marrow failure, due to receive a stem cell transplant. Sequenced material: PBMCs, taken before TCRalphabeta/CD19-depleted stem cell transplant. The V gene is TRBV4-3, the J gene TRBJ2-7; D perhaps matches TRBD1 (5 bases). CDR3 region: CASSQDTDNSYDQYF. DNA of the CDR3: TGCGCCAGCAGCCAAGATACGGACAACTCCTACGACCAGTACTTC.